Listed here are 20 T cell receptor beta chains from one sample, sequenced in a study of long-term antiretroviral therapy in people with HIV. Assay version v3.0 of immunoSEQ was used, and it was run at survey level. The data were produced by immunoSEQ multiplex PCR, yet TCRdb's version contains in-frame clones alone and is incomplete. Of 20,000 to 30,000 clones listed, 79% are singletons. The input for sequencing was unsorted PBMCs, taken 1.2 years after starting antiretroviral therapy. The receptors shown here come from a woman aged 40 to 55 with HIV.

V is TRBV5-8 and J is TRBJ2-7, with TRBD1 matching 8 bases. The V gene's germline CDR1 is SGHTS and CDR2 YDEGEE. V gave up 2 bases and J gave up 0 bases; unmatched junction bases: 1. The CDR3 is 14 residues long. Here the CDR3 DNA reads TGTGCCAGCAGCTTCGGACAGGGCTCCTACGAGCAGTACTTC. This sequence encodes CASSFGQGSYEQYF. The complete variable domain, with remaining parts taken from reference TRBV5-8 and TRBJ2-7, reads EAGVTQSPTHLIKTRGQQATLRCSPISGHTSVYWYQQALGLGLQFLLWYDEGEERNRGNFPPRFSGRQFPNYSSELNVNALELEDSALYLCASSFGQGSYEQYFGPGTRLTVT.

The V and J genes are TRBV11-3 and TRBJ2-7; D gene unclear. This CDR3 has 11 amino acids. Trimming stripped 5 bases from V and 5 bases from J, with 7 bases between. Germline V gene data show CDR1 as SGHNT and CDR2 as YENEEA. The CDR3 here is CASSLDHEQYF. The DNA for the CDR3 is TGTGCCAGCAGCCTGGACCACGAGCAGTACTTC.

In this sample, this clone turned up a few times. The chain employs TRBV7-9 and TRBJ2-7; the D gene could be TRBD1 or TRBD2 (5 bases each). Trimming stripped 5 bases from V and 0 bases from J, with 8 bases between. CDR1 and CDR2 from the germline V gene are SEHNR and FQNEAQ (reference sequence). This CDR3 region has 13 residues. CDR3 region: CASSVGTSYEQYF. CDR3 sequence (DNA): TGTGCCAGCAGCGTTGGGACCTCCTACGAGCAGTACTTC.

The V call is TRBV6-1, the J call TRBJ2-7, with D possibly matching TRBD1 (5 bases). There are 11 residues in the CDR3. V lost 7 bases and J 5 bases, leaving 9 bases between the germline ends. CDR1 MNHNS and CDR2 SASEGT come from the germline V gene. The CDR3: CASTGWNEQYF. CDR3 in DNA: TGTGCCAGCACAGGGTGGAACGAGCAGTACTTC.

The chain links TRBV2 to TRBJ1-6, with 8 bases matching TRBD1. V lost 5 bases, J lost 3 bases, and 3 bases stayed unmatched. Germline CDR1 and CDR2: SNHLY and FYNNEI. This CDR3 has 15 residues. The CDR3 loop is CASSPGQGYNSPLHF. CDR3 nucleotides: TGTGCCAGCAGTCCAGGACAGGGCTATAATTCACCCCTCCACTTT.

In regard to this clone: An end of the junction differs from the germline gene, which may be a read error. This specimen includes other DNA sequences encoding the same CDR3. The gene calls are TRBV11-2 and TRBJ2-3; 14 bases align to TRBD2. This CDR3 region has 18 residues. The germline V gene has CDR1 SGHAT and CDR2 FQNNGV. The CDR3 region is CASSRKTSGRVSNDTQYF. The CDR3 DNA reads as TGTGCCAGCAGCCGAAAGACTAGCGGGAGGGTAAGTAATGATACGCAATATTTT.

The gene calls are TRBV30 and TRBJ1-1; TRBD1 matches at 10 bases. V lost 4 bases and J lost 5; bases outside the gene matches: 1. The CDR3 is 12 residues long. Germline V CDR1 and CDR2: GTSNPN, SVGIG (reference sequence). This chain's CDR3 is CAWKGQGTEAFF. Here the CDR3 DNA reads TGTGCCTGGAAGGGACAGGGGACTGAAGCTTTCTTT. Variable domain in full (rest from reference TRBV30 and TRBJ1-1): SQTIHQWPATLVQPVGSPLSLECTVEGTSNPNLYWYRQAAGRGLQLLFYSVGIGQISSEVPQNLSASRPQDRQFILSSKKLLLSDSGFYLCAWKGQGTEAFFGQGTRLTVV.

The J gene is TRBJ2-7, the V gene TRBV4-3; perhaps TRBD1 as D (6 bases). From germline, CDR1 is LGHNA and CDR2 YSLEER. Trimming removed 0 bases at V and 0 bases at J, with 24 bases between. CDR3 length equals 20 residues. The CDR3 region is CASSQEVLAGADENSYEQYF. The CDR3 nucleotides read TGCGCCAGCAGCCAAGAGGTGTTGGCAGGGGCAGACGAGAACTCCTACGAGCAGTACTTC.

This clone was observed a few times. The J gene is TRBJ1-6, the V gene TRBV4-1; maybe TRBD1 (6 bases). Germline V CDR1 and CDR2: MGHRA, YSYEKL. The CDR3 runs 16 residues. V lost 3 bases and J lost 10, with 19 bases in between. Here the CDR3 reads CASSQVRGGGRSPLHF. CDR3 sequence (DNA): TGCGCCAGCAGCCAGGTACGTGGAGGGGGAAGATCACCCCTCCACTTT.

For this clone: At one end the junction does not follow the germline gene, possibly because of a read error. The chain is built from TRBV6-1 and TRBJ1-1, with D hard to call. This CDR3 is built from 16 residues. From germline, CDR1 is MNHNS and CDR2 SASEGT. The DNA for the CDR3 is TGTGCCAGCAGCGAAGAAAGTCCCGGGCGAAACACTGAAGCTTTCTTT. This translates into CASSEESPGRNTEAFF.

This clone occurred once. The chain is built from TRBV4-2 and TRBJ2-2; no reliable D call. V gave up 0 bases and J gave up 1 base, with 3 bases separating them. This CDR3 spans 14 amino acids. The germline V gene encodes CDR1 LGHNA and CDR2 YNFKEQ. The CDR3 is CASSQDENTGELFF. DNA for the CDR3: TGTGCCAGCAGCCAAGATGAGAACACCGGGGAGCTGTTTTTT.

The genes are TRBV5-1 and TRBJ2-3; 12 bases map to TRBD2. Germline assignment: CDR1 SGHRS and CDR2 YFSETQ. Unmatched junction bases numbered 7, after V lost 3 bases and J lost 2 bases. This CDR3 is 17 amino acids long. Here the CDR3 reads CASSSRLAGVLTDTQYF. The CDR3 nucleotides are TGCGCCAGCAGCTCCCGACTAGCGGGAGTACTCACAGATACGCAGTATTTT.

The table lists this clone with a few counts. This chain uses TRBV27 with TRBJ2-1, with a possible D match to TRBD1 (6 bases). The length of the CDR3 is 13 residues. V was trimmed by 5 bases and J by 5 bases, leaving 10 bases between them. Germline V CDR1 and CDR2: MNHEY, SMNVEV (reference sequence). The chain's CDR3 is CASSGWTDNEQFF. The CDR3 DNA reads TGTGCCAGCAGTGGATGGACAGACAATGAGCAGTTCTTC.

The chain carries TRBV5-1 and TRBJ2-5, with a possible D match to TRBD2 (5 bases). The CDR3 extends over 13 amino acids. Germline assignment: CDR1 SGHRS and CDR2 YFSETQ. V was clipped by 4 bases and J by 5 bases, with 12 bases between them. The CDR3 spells CASSPRSGETQYF. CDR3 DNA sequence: TGCGCCAGCAGCCCCCGGTCGGGGGAGACCCAGTACTTC. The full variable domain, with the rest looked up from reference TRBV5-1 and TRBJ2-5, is KAGVTQTPRYLIKTRGQQVTLSCSPISGHRSVSWYQQTPGQGLQFLFEYFSETQRNKGNFPGRFSGRQFSNSRSEMNVSTLELGDSALYLCASSPRSGETQYFGPGTRLLVL.

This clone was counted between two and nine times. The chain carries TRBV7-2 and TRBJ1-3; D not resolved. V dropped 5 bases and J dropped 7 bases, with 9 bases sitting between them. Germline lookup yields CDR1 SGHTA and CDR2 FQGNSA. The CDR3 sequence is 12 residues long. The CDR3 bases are TGTGCCAGCAGCCCCCAGCCGAACACCATATATTTT. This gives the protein CASSPQPNTIYF.

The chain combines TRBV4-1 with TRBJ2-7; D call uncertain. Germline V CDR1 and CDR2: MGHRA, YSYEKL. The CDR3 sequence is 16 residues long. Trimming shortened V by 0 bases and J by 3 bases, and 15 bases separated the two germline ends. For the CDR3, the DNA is TGCGCCAGCAGCCAAGACCCCAGAGTACACAGCTACGAGCAGTACTTC. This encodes CASSQDPRVHSYEQYF.

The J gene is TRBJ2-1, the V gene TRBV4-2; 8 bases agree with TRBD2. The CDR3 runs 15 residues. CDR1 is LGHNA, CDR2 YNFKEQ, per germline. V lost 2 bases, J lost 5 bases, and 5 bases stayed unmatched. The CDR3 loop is CASSQSQRENNEQFF. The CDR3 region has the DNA TGTGCCAGCAGCCAATCCCAGCGGGAGAACAATGAGCAGTTCTTC.

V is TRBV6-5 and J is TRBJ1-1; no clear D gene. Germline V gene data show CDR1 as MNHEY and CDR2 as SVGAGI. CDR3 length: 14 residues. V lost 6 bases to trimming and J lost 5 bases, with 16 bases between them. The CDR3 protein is CASRDGRKLTEAFF. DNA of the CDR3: TGTGCCAGCAGGGATGGCAGGAAGTTAACTGAAGCTTTCTTT.

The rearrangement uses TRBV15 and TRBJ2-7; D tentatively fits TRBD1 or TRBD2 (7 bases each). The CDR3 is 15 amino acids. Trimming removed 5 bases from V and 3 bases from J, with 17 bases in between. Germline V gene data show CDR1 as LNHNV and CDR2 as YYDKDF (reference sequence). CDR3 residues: CATSRGGGRGYEQYF. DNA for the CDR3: TGTGCCACCAGCCGAGGGGGCGGGAGAGGCTACGAGCAGTACTTC.

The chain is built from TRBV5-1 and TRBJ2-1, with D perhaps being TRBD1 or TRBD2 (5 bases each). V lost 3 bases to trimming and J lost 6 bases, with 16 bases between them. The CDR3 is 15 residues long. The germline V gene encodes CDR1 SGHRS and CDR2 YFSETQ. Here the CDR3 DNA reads TGCGCCAGCAGCTCAACCGGGACGACCGTCAATGAGCAGTTCTTC. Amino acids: CASSSTGTTVNEQFF.